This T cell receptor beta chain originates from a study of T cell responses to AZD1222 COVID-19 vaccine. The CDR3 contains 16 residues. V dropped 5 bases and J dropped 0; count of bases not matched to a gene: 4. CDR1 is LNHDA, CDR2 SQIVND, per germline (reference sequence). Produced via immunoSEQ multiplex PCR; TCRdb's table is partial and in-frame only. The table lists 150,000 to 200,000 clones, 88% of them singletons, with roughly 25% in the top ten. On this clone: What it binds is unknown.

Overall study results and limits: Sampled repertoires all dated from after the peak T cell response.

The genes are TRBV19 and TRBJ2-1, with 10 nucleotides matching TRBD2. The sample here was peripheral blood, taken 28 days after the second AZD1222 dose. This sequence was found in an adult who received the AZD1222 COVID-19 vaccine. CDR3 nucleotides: TGTGCCAGTAGTGCACGACTAGCGGGCTCCTACAATGAGCAGTTCTTC. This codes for CASSARLAGSYNEQFF.